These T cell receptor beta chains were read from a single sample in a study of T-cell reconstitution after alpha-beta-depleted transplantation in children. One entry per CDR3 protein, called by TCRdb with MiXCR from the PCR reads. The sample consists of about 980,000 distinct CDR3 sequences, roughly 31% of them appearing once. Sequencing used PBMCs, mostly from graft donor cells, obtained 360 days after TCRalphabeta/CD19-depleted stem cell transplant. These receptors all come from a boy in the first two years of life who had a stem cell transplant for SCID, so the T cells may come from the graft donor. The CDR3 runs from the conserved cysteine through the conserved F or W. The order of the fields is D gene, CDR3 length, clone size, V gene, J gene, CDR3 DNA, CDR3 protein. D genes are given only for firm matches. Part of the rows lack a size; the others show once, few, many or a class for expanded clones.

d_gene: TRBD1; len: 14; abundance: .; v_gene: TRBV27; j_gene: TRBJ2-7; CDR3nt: TGTGCCAGCAGTCGCCGGGACAGGGGTAGGGAGCAGTACTTC; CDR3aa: CASSRRDRGREQYF
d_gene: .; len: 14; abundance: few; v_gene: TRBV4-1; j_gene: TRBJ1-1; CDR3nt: TGCGCCAGCAGCCAAGTCGTTATGAACACTGAAGCTTTCTTT; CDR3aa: CASSQVVMNTEAFF
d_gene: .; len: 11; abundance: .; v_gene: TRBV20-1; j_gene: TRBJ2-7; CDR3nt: TGCAGTGGTATGAGGGGCTACGAGCAGTACTTC; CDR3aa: CSGMRGYEQYF
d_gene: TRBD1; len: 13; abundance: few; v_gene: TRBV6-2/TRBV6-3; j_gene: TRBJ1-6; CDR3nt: TGTGCCGCTCGGGGACAGCTTGGATCACCCCTCCACTTT; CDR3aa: CAARGQLGSPLHF
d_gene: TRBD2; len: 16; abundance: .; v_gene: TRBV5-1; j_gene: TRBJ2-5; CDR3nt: TGCGCCAGCAGCTTGCAAGCGGGGGCCCCGGGAGAGACCCAGTACTTC; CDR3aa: CASSLQAGAPGETQYF
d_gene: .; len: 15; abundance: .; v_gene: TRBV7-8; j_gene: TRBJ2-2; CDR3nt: TGTGCCAGCAGCTTAGGGCAGGTGGCCACCGGGGAGCTGTTTTTT; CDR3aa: CASSLGQVATGELFF
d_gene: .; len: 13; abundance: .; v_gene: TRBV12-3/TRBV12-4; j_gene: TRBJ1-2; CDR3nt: TGTGCCAGCAGGTCGGCGGTCCCAAGTGGCTACACCTTC; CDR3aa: CASRSAVPSGYTF
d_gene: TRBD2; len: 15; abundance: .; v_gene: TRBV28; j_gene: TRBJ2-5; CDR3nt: TGTGCCAGCGTCTCCAACTCGCGGGGGTTAGGGACCCAGTACTTC; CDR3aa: CASVSNSRGLGTQYF
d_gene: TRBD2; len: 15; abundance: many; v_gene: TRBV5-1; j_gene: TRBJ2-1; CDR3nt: TGCGCCAGCAGCTACGGGGGAAGCGGGATCAATGAGCAGTTCTTC; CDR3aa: CASSYGGSGINEQFF
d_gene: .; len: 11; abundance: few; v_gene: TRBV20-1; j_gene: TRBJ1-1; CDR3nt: TGCAGTGCTGAAACCCATGGGGAAGCTTTCTTT; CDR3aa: CSAETHGEAFF
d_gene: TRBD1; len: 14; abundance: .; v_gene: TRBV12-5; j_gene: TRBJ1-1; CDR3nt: TGTGCTAGTGGTTTGAAGATAGGGGGCTCTGAAGCTTTCTTT; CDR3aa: CASGLKIGGSEAFF
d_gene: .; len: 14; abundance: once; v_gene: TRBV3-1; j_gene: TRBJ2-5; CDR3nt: TGTGCCAGCAGCCAAGATGGGGTACAAGAGACCCAGTACTTC; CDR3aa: CASSQDGVQETQYF
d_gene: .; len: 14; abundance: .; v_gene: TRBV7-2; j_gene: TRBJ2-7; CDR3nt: TGTGCCAGCAGCTTAGACGGTGCCATCTACGAGCAGTACTTC; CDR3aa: CASSLDGAIYEQYF
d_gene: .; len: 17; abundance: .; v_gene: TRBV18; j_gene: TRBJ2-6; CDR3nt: TGTGCCAGCTCACCACCTTCTCCAGGGTGGGGGGCCAACGTCCTGACTTTC; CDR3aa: CASSPPSPGWGANVLTF
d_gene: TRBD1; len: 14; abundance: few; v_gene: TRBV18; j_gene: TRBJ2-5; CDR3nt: TGTGCCAGCTCACCGGGACAGCCCCAAGAGACCCAGTACTTC; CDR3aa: CASSPGQPQETQYF
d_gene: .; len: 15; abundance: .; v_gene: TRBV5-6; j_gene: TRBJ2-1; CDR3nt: TGTGCCAGCAGCCGTCTGGAGGGAGCCTACAATGAGCAGTTCTTC; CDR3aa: CASSRLEGAYNEQFF
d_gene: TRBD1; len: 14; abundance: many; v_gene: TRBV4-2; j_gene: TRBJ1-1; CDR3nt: TGTGCCAGCAGCCAGAGGACAGGGCTCACTGAAGCTTTCTTT; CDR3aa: CASSQRTGLTEAFF
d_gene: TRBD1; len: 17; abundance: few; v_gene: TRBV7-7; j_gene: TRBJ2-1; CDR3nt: TGTGCCAGCAGCGTCATCACTGGGACAGGGGTCAGCAATAGGCAGTTCTTC; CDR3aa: CASSVITGTGVSNRQFF
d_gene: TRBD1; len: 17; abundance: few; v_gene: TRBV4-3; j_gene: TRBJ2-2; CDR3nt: TGCGCCAGCAGCCAAGATCGAGGGGGCAGCCGCACCGGGGAGCTGTTTTTT; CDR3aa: CASSQDRGGSRTGELFF
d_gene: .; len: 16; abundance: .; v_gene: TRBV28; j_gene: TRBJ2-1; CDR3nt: TGTGCCAGCAGTTTAGTAGGCAGGGGGGCCTTGGATGAGCAGTTCTTC; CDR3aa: CASSLVGRGALDEQFF
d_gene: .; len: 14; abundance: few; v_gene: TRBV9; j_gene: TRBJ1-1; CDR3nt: TGTGCCAGCAGCGTATCCCCCGTGAACACTGAAGCTTTCTTT; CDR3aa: CASSVSPVNTEAFF
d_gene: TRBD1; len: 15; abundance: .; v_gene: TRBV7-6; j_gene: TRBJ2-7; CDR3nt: TGTGCCAGCAGCACACCCGGGACAGGGCGGTACGAGCAGTACTTC; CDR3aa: CASSTPGTGRYEQYF